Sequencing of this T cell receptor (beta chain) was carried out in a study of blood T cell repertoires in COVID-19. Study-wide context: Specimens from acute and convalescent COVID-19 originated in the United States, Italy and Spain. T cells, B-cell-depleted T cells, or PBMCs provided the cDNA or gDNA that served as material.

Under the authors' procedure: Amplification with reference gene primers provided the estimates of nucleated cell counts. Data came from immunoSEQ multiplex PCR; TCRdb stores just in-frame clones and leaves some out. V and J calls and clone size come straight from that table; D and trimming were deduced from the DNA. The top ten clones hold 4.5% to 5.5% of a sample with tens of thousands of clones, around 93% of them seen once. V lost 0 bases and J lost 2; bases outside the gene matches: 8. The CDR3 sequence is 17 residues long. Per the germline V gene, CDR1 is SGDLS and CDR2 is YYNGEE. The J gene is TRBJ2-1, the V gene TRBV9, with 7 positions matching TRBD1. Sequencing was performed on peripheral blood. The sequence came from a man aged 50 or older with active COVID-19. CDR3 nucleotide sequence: TGTGCCAGCAGCGTAGGCCCCAGGGGGTTAACCTACAATGAGCAGTTCTTC. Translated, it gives CASSVGPRGLTYNEQFF.